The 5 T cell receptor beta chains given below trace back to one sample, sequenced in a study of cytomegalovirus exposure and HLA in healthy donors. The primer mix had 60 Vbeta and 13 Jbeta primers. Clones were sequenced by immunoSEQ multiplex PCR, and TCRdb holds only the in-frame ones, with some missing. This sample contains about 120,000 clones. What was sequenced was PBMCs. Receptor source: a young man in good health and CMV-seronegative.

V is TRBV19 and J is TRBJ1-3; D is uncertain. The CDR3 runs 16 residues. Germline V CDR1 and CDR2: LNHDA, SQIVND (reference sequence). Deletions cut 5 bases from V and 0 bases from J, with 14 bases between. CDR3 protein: CASSASAASSGNTIYF. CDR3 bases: TGTGCCAGTAGTGCCTCGGCGGCGAGCTCTGGAAACACCATATATTTT. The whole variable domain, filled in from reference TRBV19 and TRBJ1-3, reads DGGITQSPKYLFRKEGQNVTLSCEQNLNHDAMYWYRQDPGQGLRLIYYSQIVNDFQKGDIAEGYSVSREKKESFPLTVTSAQKNPTAFYLCASSASAASSGNTIYFGEGSWLTVV.

CDR3 loop: CASSLLGGSGRPYAQYF. The CDR3 nucleotides read TGCGCCAGCAGCCTCTTAGGGGGTAGCGGGAGACCCTACGCGCAGTACTTC. This chain links TRBV4-1 with TRBJ2-5; 9 bases are a match to TRBD2. Germline CDR1 reads MGHRA; CDR2 reads YSYEKL. The CDR3 is 17 residues long. Trimming removed 4 bases from V and 11 bases from J; junction bases left unmatched: 20.

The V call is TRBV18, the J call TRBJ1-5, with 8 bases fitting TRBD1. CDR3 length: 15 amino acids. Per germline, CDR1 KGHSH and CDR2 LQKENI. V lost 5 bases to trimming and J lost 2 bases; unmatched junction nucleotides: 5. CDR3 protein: CASSSPGQGNQPQHF. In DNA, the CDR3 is TGTGCCAGCTCATCTCCGGGACAGGGCAATCAGCCCCAGCATTTT.

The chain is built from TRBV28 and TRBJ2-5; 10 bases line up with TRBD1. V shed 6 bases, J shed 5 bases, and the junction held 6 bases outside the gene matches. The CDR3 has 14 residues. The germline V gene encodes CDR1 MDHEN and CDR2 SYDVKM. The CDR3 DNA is TGTGCCAGCAGAAACGACAGGGGGCCGGAGACCCAGTACTTC. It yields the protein CASRNDRGPETQYF.

The CDR3 sequence is CASRPGQGNNSPLHF. The CDR3 DNA is TGCGCCAGCAGACCGGGACAGGGGAATAATTCACCCCTCCACTTT. The chain joins TRBV5-1 to TRBJ1-6; 10 nucleotides match TRBD1. After removal of 5 bases from V and 5 bases from J, the junction contained 4 bases not matched to a gene. This CDR3 is built from 15 residues. Germline V gene lookup returns CDR1 SGHRS and CDR2 YFSETQ. Drawing the rest from reference TRBV5-1 and TRBJ1-6, the complete variable domain is KAGVTQTPRYLIKTRGQQVTLSCSPISGHRSVSWYQQTPGQGLQFLFEYFSETQRNKGNFPGRFSGRQFSNSRSEMNVSTLELGDSALYLCASRPGQGNNSPLHFGNGTRLTVT.